Listed here is a single TCR beta chain. Its antigen is undetermined. The repertoire was sequenced with immunoSEQ multiplex PCR; TCRdb's copy has only in-frame clones and lacks some. The repertoire has hundreds of thousands of clones, 80% to 90% of them found once; the top ten carry about 1.5%. This entry comes from a study of Ad26.COV2.S vaccination and SARS-CoV-2 variants. Study-level background: Ad26.COV2.S, an intramuscular injection, was given once or twice 56 days apart. Notes on the study in general: It was found that vaccine and placebo recipients had similar non-spike TCR breadth.

The CDR3 sequence is 12 residues long. Germline CDR1 GTSNPN, CDR2 SVGIG (reference sequence). With 2 bases removed from V and 5 bases from J, the gap between germline ends came to 9 bases. Regarding treatment: roughly 18 received Ad26.COV2.S at low or high dose, single or two shots; roughly 5 received placebo; per-sample allocation not given. After the first vaccine or placebo injection, samples were drawn on day 63. This vaccine is an Ad26 vector that expresses the Wuhan-strain SARS-CoV-2 spike. The sequence was collected from a person aged 18-65 years who received the Ad26.COV2.S COVID-19 vaccine or a placebo. The specimen was peripheral blood, collected in a trial of Ad26.COV2.S vaccine versus placebo. V is TRBV30 and J is TRBJ2-5; D might be TRBD2 (6 bases). The CDR3 is CAWSRGMETQYF. CDR3 DNA sequence: TGTGCCTGGAGTCGGGGGATGGAGACCCAGTACTTC.